This is a list of T cell receptor beta chains from one sample in a study of blood T cell repertoires in COVID-19. Using immunoSEQ multiplex PCR, the repertoire was profiled, and TCRdb retains in-frame clones only, with some absent. The table includes over 300,000 clones, almost 90% detected once. The sequencing sample was made of peripheral blood. The receptor source for this set is a young man with active or convalescent COVID-19. CDR3s leave out the opening cysteine and the closing phenylalanine or tryptophan. Fields, in order: J gene, V gene, CDR3 protein.

>TRBJ2-3|TRBV2
ANEGSGDTQY
>TRBJ2-6|TRBV6-1
ASSDLAGGPINSGANVLT
>TRBJ1-2|TRBV10-3
AISESGTGKGYT
>TRBJ1-5|TRBV10-3
AISGTEHQPQH
>TRBJ2-3|TRBV5-1
ASSLHSSTDTQY
>TRBJ1-1|TRBV6-5
ASSYSIQGGAF
>TRBJ2-1|TRBV6-2/TRBV6-3
ASSYSGTMNEQF
>TRBJ1-2|TRBV6-2/TRBV6-3
ASSYRDRPTNYGYT
>TRBJ1-5|TRBV10-3
ATSGGDNQPQH
>TRBJ1-5|TRBV2
ASMVSDRGNQPQH
>TRBJ1-5|TRBV15
ATSRGGASVSNQPQH
>TRBJ1-1|TRBV2
ASRREWTEAF
>TRBJ2-1|TRBV4-2
ASSQALASGAGNEQF
>TRBJ1-1|TRBV9
ASSSRQQNTEAF
>TRBJ1-1|TRBV5-6
ASSQQGAYTEAF
>TRBJ1-4|TRBV4-1
ASSLRGQGALATNEKLF
>TRBJ2-1|TRBV7-2
ASSLVWGVRGRLSEQF
>TRBJ2-7|TRBV20-1
SASGQNPYEQY
>TRBJ2-1|TRBV19
ASSGVASSYNEQF
>TRBJ1-1|TRBV28
ASSYRQTGAF
>TRBJ1-6|TRBV18
ASSRRTGENSPLH
>TRBJ1-3|TRBV4-3
ASSQDTSSGNTIY
>TRBJ2-7|TRBV11-1
ASSLMSSGTILEQY
>TRBJ2-2|TRBV5-6
ASTRKNTAFWGELF
>TRBJ1-5|TRBV19
ASSILDFSNQPQH
>TRBJ2-1|TRBV18
ASSLLAGEYNEQF
>TRBJ1-4|TRBV19
ASSGQGRLELF
>TRBJ2-5|TRBV6-1
ASREDRGTWLETQY
>TRBJ1-5|TRBV6-1
ASSEGQGAISSGNQPQH
>TRBJ1-2|TRBV4-2
ASSEGRGRGYGYT
>TRBJ2-5|TRBV5-6
ASSRTRALHQETQY
>TRBJ1-1|TRBV28
ASSLSVNTEAF
>TRBJ1-2|TRBV24-1
ATSEDDRGYT
>TRBJ1-2|TRBV19
ASSPLDRDGNGYT
>TRBJ2-1|TRBV25-1
ASRQGLNEQF
>TRBJ2-4|TRBV28
ASSLAGYLAKNIQY
>TRBJ1-1|TRBV25-1
ASRGGLDTEAF
>TRBJ2-1|TRBV9
ASSVSSGSGNEQF
>TRBJ1-1|TRBV19
ASRTWTLSEAEAF
>TRBJ1-5|TRBV25-1
ASSEDRELQPQH
>TRBJ1-2|TRBV6-5
ASSRPGTGNYGYT
>TRBJ2-1|TRBV7-3
ASSSMPGQGAREQF
>TRBJ1-4|TRBV27
ASRPGTGWSGNEKLF
>TRBJ2-4|TRBV7-9
ASSLEQGASLAKNIQY
>TRBJ1-3|TRBV6-5
ASSYVSGVSGNTIY
>TRBJ2-3|TRBV21-1
ASSKPTGSDTQY
>TRBJ2-1|TRBV13
ASSPRAYNEQF